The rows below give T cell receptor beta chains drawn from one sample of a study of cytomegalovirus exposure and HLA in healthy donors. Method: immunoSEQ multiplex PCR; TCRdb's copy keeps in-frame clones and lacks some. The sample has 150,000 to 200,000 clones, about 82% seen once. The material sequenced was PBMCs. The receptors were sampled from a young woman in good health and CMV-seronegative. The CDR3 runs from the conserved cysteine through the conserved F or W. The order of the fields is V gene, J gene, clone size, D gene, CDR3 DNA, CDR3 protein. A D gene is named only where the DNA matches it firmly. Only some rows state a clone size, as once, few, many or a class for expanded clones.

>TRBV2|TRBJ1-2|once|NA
TGTGCCAGCAGCTACCTCGGGGGCGGGGGGCTCGGTTGCACCTTC
CASSYLGGGGLGCTF
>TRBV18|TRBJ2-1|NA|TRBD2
TGTGCCAGCTCATCGGGACTAGCGAACAATGAGCAGTTCTTC
CASSSGLANNEQFF
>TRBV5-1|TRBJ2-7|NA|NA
TGCGCCAGCAGCTTACTGACAGAGTCCTACGAGCAGTACTTC
CASSLLTESYEQYF
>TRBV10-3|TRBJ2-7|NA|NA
TGTGCCATCACCAACTCCTACGAGCAGTACTTC
CAITNSYEQYF
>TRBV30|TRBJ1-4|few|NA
TGTGCCTGTGGCGGTAATGAAAAACTGTTTTTT
CACGGNEKLFF
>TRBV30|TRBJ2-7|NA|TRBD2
TGTGCCTGGGTCACTAGCGGGACCACTGTGGAGCAGTACTTC
CAWVTSGTTVEQYF
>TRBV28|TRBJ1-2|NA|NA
TGTGCCAGCAGCACCTTCGCCGGGGGACCGATCCTTCCCTTC
CASSTFAGGPILPF
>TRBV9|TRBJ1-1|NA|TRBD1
TGTGCCAGCAGCGTAGATGGACAGGGTTGGGAGTACACTGAAGCTTTCTTT
CASSVDGQGWEYTEAFF
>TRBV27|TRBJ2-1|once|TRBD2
TGTGCCAGCAGTCCAAGCGGGAGCCTTTCCTACAATGAGCAGTTCTTC
CASSPSGSLSYNEQFF
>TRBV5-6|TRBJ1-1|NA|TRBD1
TGTGCCAGCAGCTTTGGGACAGGGTGGGCTTTCTTT
CASSFGTGWAFF
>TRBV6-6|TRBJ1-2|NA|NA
TGTGCCAGCAGCCCTGGGGGGAACTATGGCTACACCTTC
CASSPGGNYGYTF
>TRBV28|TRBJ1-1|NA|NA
TGTGCCAGCAGTTTATTTGGGGGGACTGAAGCTTTCTTT
CASSLFGGTEAFF
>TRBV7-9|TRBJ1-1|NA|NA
TGTGCCAGCATCCCCGGACTAACGGGCACTGAAGCTTTCTTT
CASIPGLTGTEAFF
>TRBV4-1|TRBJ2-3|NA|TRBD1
TGCGCCAGCAGCCGGGACAGGGGCACAGATACGCAGTATTTT
CASSRDRGTDTQYF
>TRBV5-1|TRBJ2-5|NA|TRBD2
TGCGCCAGCAGCCCGGCTAGCGGGGGGGCGTGGGAGACCCAGTACTTC
CASSPASGGAWETQYF
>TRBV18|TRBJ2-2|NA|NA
TGTGCCAGCTCACCGACGGTGCAGGGGAACGGGGAGCTGTTTTTT
CASSPTVQGNGELFF
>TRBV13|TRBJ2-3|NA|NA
TGTGCCAGCAGCCCCACTAGACGGGACACAGATACGCAGTATTTT
CASSPTRRDTDTQYF
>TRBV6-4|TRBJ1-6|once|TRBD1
TGTGCCAGCAGTGTGGACAGGACCTATAATTCACCCCTCCACTTT
CASSVDRTYNSPLHF
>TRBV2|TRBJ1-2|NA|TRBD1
TGTGCCAGCAGTGAAGGGACAGGGGTGAGAGATGGCTACACCTTC
CASSEGTGVRDGYTF
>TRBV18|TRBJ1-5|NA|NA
TGTGCCAGCTCACGTTCCGGGAATCAGCCCCAGCATTTT
CASSRSGNQPQHF
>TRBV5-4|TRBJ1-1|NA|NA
TGTGCCAGCAGCTCCCCAGTGGCAGGGGCCACTGAAGCTTTCTTT
CASSSPVAGATEAFF
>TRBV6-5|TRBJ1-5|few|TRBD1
TGTGCCAGCAGTTACCGACAGGGCAGCAATCAGCCCCAGCATTTT
CASSYRQGSNQPQHF
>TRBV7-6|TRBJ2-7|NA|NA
TGTGCCAGCAGCTTATGGAGTAGCGAGCAGTACTTC
CASSLWSSEQYF
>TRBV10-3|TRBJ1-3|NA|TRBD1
TGTGCCATCAGATCGACAGGGGGCTCTGGAAACACCATATATTTT
CAIRSTGGSGNTIYF
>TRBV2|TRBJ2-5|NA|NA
TGTGCCAGCAGTGGAAATCCGGTCGCGGGTGGCCAAGAGACCCAGTACTTC
CASSGNPVAGGQETQYF
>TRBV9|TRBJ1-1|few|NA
TGTGCCAGCAGCGTATTCGTTCGACCAACACAGGGTGAAGCTTTCTTT
CASSVFVRPTQGEAFF
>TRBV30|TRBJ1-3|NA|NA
TGTGCCTGGAGTGGAATTAACAGAAAACGTGGAAACACCATATATTTT
CAWSGINRKRGNTIYF
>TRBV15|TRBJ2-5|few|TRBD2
TGTGCCACCAGCACCCGGGGAGGGGTGGAGACCCAGTACTTC
CATSTRGGVETQYF
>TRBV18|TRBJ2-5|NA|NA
TGTGCCAGCTCACCAACAGGAGAGACCCAGTACTTC
CASSPTGETQYF
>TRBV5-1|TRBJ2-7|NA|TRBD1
TGCGCCAGCAGCTTGACAGGGGGCATTGGATACGAGCAGTACTTC
CASSLTGGIGYEQYF
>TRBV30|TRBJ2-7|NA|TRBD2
TGTGCCTGGAGCGGGCGGGGGGGCAACGAGCAGTACTTC
CAWSGRGGNEQYF
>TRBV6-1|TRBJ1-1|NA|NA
TGTGCCAGCAGTGAAGGAGGTCTTGTGGCTTTCTTT
CASSEGGLVAFF
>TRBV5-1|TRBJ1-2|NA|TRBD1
TGCGCCAGCAGCTATAACCCGGGACAGGGAATCCCTAACTATGGCTACACCTTC
CASSYNPGQGIPNYGYTF
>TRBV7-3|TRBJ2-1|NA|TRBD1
TGTGCCAGCAGCTTCGACAGGGGGACCTACAATGAGCAGTTCTTC
CASSFDRGTYNEQFF
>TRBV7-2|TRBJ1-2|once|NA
TGTGCCAGCAGCTTTAGACAGTTTTATGGCTACACCTTC
CASSFRQFYGYTF
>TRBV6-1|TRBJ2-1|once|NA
TGTGCCAGCAGTTGGAGCGGCGACAATGAGCAGTTCTTC
CASSWSGDNEQFF
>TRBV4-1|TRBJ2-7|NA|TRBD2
TGCGCCAGCACCTACCACTGGGGTAGCGGGGCAAGCTCCTACGAGCAGTACTTC
CASTYHWGSGASSYEQYF
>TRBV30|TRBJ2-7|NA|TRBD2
TGTGCCTGGAGTGTACGGGGGGGCTTACCCTACGAGCAGTACTTC
CAWSVRGGLPYEQYF
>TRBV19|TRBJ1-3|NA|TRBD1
TGTGCCAGTAGTTTCGGGACAGGGGGCTTTCTTGGAAACACCATATATTTT
CASSFGTGGFLGNTIYF
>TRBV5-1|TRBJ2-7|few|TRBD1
TGCGCCAGCAGCTTTCGGGACAGGACCTACGAGCAGTACTTC
CASSFRDRTYEQYF
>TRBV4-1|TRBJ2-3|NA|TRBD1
TGCGCCAGCAGCCAAAGTGGGACAGGGGATTTGGCAGATACGCAGTATTTT
CASSQSGTGDLADTQYF
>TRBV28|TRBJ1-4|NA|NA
TGTGCCAGCAGTTTATTTGGGCAGGGGAATCTGAAACTGTTTTTT
CASSLFGQGNLKLFF
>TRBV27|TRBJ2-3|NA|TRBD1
TGTGCCAGCAGTTTATGGGACAGGGCCACAGATACGCAGTATTTT
CASSLWDRATDTQYF
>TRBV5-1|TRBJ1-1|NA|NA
TGCGCCAGCAGCTTGGACAGATCTAACACTGAAGCTTTCTTT
CASSLDRSNTEAFF
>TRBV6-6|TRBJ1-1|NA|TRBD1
TGTGCCAGCAGTTACGGGGGACAGTTTAACACTGAAGCTTTCTTT
CASSYGGQFNTEAFF
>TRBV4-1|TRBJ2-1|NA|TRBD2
TGCGCCAGCAGCCAAGGGGCGGGGGGGCCCCTCTCCTACAATGAGCAGTTCTTC
CASSQGAGGPLSYNEQFF
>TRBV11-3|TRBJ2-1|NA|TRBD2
TGTGCCAGCAGCGAGGGGACTAGCAGCTACAATGAGCAGTTCTTC
CASSEGTSSYNEQFF
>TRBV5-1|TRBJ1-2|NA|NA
TGCGCCAGCAGCTTGGATCAGGGCTTCTATGGCTACACCTTC
CASSLDQGFYGYTF
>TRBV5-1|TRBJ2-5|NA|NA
TGCGCCAGCAGCTTGGCCGTAAAGAGCGGAGAGGGAGAGACCCAGTACTTC
CASSLAVKSGEGETQYF
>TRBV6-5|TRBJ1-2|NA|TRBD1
TGTGCCAGCCGCCCCCGGACAGGGGGCATAGGTGGCTACACCTTC
CASRPRTGGIGGYTF
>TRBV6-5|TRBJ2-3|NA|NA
TGTGCCAGCAGTCCACAGACATCGATGGTGGATACGCAGTATTTT
CASSPQTSMVDTQYF
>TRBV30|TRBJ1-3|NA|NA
TGTGCCTGGACTCCAGGCAGGTCTTCTGGAAACACCATATATTTT
CAWTPGRSSGNTIYF